Listed below are T cell receptor beta chains from one sample, sequenced in a study of OX40 agonist ivuxolimab in advanced cancers. Some clones are missing from TCRdb's copy, which holds only in-frame ones; the method was immunoSEQ multiplex PCR. The sample gives under 95,000 clones, about 82% of which show up once; about 6.9% is in the top ten. Specimen: CD4+ or CD8+ T cells sorted from blood, collected in a trial of the OX40 agonist ivuxolimab. The receptor source for this set is an adult with an advanced solid tumor such as melanoma, head and neck, liver or kidney cancer. Both conserved end residues are part of each CDR3. The order of the fields is CDR3 length, clone size, V gene, J gene, D gene, CDR3 DNA, CDR3 protein. A D gene is named only where the DNA matches it firmly. Part of the rows lack a size; the others show once, few, many or a class for expanded clones.

>14|-|TRBV11-2|TRBJ1-1|-
TGTGCCAGCAGCTGGGGTTCAGGGTACACTGAAGCTTTCTTT
CASSWGSGYTEAFF
>11|-|TRBV18|TRBJ2-5|-
TGTGCCAGCTCACCAGAAGAGACCCAGTACTTC
CASSPEETQYF
>15|-|TRBV5-8|TRBJ2-7|-
TGTGCCAGCAGCTTGGCCGGCGGCAACTCCTACGAGCAGTACTTC
CASSLAGGNSYEQYF
>15|once|TRBV4-1|TRBJ2-1|-
TGCGCCAGCAGCCAAGACACGGTACCCTACAATGAGCAGTTCTTC
CASSQDTVPYNEQFF
>8|-|TRBV3-1/TRBV3-2|TRBJ2-7|-
TGTCCCCACTACGAGCAGTACTTC
CPHYEQYF
>13|-|TRBV30|TRBJ1-2|TRBD1
TGTGCCTGGACCCCAGGGGGGAGGTATGGCTACACCTTC
CAWTPGGRYGYTF
>14|-|TRBV7-2|TRBJ1-3|-
TGTGCCAGCAGCCTGGTGTTCTCTGGAAACACCATATATTTT
CASSLVFSGNTIYF
>14|-|TRBV6-6|TRBJ2-1|-
TGTGCCAGCAGTTACGGGCTAGAGGACAATGAGCAGTTCTTC
CASSYGLEDNEQFF
>14|-|TRBV2|TRBJ1-4|TRBD1
TGTGCCAGCAGTGCGGGACAGCTGAATGAAAAACTGTTTTTT
CASSAGQLNEKLFF
>15|-|TRBV6-6|TRBJ2-1|TRBD2
TGTGCCAGCAGTCGGGGACTAGCGGAGGGGAATGAGCAGTTCTTC
CASSRGLAEGNEQFF
>17|-|TRBV4-2|TRBJ1-4|-
TGTGCCAGCAGCCAAGATGGGGCGATAGCAACTAATGAAAAACTGTTTTTT
CASSQDGAIATNEKLFF
>13|once|TRBV9|TRBJ2-7|-
TGTGCCAGCAGCGGGACAGACAGCTACGAGCAGTACTTC
CASSGTDSYEQYF
>14|-|TRBV11-2|TRBJ2-3|TRBD1
TGTGCCAGCAGCTGGGACAGGCGGACAGATACGCAGTATTTT
CASSWDRRTDTQYF
>12|-|TRBV29-1|TRBJ2-7|TRBD1
TGCAGCGCTCGGACAGGGCCATACGAGCAGTACTTC
CSARTGPYEQYF
>18|-|TRBV11-3|TRBJ2-3|-
TGTGCCAGCAGCTTAGATCTGGGGGGCGGGAGTAGCACAGATACGCAGTATTTT
CASSLDLGGGSSTDTQYF
>15|-|TRBV11-2|TRBJ2-3|-
TGTGCCAGCAGCTTAGATCCCCCCTCTATCGATACGCAGTATTTT
CASSLDPPSIDTQYF
>13|few|TRBV7-8|TRBJ2-7|-
TGTGCCAGCAGCGGACGAGGCGCTTACGAGCAGTACTTC
CASSGRGAYEQYF
>16|once|TRBV5-3|TRBJ2-1|TRBD2
TGTGCCAGAAGCTCTTCCCTAGCGGGGCAGTACAATGAGCAGTTCTTC
CARSSSLAGQYNEQFF
>14|-|TRBV7-6|TRBJ2-7|TRBD1
TGTGCCAGCAGCTGGGGGACAGGGACCTACGAGCAGTACTTC
CASSWGTGTYEQYF
>13|-|TRBV10-3|TRBJ1-5|-
TGTGCCATCAGCACAGGGAAGGGACAGCCCCAGCATTTT
CAISTGKGQPQHF
>13|few|TRBV5-1|TRBJ2-1|-
TGCGCCAGCAGCTTGGCCGACGGGACTGAGCAGTTCTTC
CASSLADGTEQFF
>12|-|TRBV2|TRBJ2-5|-
TGTGCCAGCAGAACAACGCAAGAGACCCAGTACTTC
CASRTTQETQYF
>14|-|TRBV6-5|TRBJ1-1|-
TGTGCCAGCAGGGGGTGGAGTTCGAACACTGAAGCTTTCTTT
CASRGWSSNTEAFF
>15|-|TRBV4-2|TRBJ2-7|TRBD2
TGTGCCAGCAGCCCTCTCGCTAGCGGGAGCTACGAGCAGTACTTC
CASSPLASGSYEQYF
>14|-|TRBV12-5|TRBJ1-5|-
TGTGCTAGTGGCTCTCGGATTAGCAATCAGCCCCAGCATTTT
CASGSRISNQPQHF
>15|-|TRBV7-9|TRBJ2-7|TRBD1
TGTGCCAGCAGCTTAGCTCGGGACAGGGGCCACGAGCAGTACTTC
CASSLARDRGHEQYF
>13|few|TRBV7-9|TRBJ1-5|-
TGTGCCAGCAGCTTATCGAATAATCAGCCCCAGCATTTT
CASSLSNNQPQHF
>14|-|TRBV19|TRBJ2-7|-
TGTGCCAGTAGGGGTACAGCAGCAGACTACGAGCAGTACTTC
CASRGTAADYEQYF
>14|-|TRBV6-1|TRBJ1-5|-
TGTGCCAGCAGTGATCGTTTTCTGAATCAGCCCCAGCATTTT
CASSDRFLNQPQHF
>12|-|TRBV29-1|TRBJ1-2|-
TGCAGCGCCGGGGCGGGGGCGCTTGGCTACACCTTC
CSAGAGALGYTF
>11|-|TRBV20-1|TRBJ2-5|-
TGCAGTGCGCGGATCCGAGAGACCCAGTACTTC
CSARIRETQYF
>13|-|TRBV7-9|TRBJ2-1|-
TGTGCCAGCAGCTTGTCGCCCTACAATGAGCAGTTCTTC
CASSLSPYNEQFF
>13|-|TRBV7-2|TRBJ1-1|-
TGTGCCAGCAGCCCCCCCAGCTCCACTGAAGCTTTCTTT
CASSPPSSTEAFF
>13|-|TRBV6-6|TRBJ2-7|-
TGTGCCAGCAGTTACTCCGCGGGCGAAGAGCAGTACTTC
CASSYSAGEEQYF
>14|-|TRBV11-2|TRBJ2-3|-
TGTGCCAGCACCCTTAGAATAGGCGCAGATACGCAGTATTTT
CASTLRIGADTQYF
>14|-|TRBV5-1|TRBJ1-1|-
TGCGCCAGCAGCCAAACCGGGGTAAACACTGAAGCTTTCTTT
CASSQTGVNTEAFF
>15|-|TRBV4-2|TRBJ2-7|TRBD2
TGTGCCAGCAGCCAAGTTTTAGCGGGAGTCTACGAGCAGTACTTC
CASSQVLAGVYEQYF
>13|-|TRBV6-5|TRBJ2-1|-
TGTGCCAGCAGTTACTCGAGGAACAATGAGCAGTTCTTC
CASSYSRNNEQFF
>13|-|TRBV30|TRBJ1-2|-
TGTGCCTGGTACCAGGCTGGGCCGGAAAGCTACACCTTC
CAWYQAGPESYTF
>13|-|TRBV14|TRBJ1-2|-
TGTGCCAGCAGCCAAGGGAGGGTAATAGGCTACACCTTC
CASSQGRVIGYTF
>15|-|TRBV6-4|TRBJ2-2|TRBD2
TGTGCCAGCAGTGACACAGCGGGGGACACCGGGGAGCTGTTTTTT
CASSDTAGDTGELFF
>13|few|TRBV10-1|TRBJ2-1|TRBD1
TGCGCCAGCAGTACGGGACAGAACAATGAGCAGTTCTTC
CASSTGQNNEQFF
>13|-|TRBV18|TRBJ2-5|-
TGTGCCAGCTCACCCCCAGGAGGGGAGACCCAGTACTTC
CASSPPGGETQYF
>11|few|TRBV6-5|TRBJ1-1|TRBD1
TGTGCCAGCAGCCACAGGGGGCAAGCTTTCTTT
CASSHRGQAFF